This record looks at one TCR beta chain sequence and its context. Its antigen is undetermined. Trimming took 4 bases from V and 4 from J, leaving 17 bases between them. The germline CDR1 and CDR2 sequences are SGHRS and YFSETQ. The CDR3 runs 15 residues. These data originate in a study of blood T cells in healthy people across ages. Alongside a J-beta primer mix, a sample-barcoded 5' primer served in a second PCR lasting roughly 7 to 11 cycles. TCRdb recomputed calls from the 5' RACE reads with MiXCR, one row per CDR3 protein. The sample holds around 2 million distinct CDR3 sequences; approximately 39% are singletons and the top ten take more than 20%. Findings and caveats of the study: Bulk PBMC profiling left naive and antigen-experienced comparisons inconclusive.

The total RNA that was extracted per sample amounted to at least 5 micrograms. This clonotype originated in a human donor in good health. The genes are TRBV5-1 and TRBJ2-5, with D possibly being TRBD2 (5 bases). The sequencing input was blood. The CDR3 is CASSLTGNGRETQYF. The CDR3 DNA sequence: TGCGCCAGCAGCCTGACGGGGAATGGAAGAGAGACCCAGTACTTC. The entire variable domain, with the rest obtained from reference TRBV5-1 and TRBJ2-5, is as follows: KAGVTQTPRYLIKTRGQQVTLSCSPISGHRSVSWYQQTPGQGLQFLFEYFSETQRNKGNFPGRFSGRQFSNSRSEMNVSTLELGDSALYLCASSLTGNGRETQYFGPGTRLLVL.